A single sample gave rise to the 26 T cell receptor beta chains below, sequenced in a study of shared clonotypes between healthy human individuals. Profiled with immunoSEQ multiplex PCR; TCRdb holds only in-frame clones, not every one. The sample has more than 550,000 clones, 90% seen once. Source material: memory CD8+ T cells from PBMCs. Subset specified: CD45RO+ cells pooled with CCR7-negative TemRA cells. The receptors derive from a young man in good health. Some clones in this sample may be carry-over from other donors' samples.

The rearrangement joins TRBV7-9 to TRBJ2-3, with 7 bases aligning to TRBD1. Germline loops: CDR1 SEHNR, CDR2 FQNEAQ (reference sequence). CDR3 length: 15 residues. Trimming at V came to 5 bases and at J to 3 bases, leaving 8 bases not matched to a gene. The CDR3 loop is CASSRETGTTDTQYF. The CDR3 region has the DNA TGTGCCAGCAGCCGAGAGACAGGGACGACAGATACGCAGTATTTT.

This chain links TRBV5-6 with TRBJ2-7; unclear D gene. The CDR3 has 13 residues. The germline CDR1 and CDR2 sequences are SGHDT and YYEEEE. Trimming left V 4 bases short and J 1 base short, with 9 bases between. The CDR3 loop is CASSPLGSYEQYF. CDR3 bases: TGTGCCAGCAGCCCCTTGGGGTCCTACGAGCAGTACTTC.

V is TRBV29-1 and J is TRBJ2-1; a possible D gene is TRBD1 (9 bases). The germline gives CDR1 SQVTM, CDR2 ANQGSEA. V dropped 0 bases and J dropped 6 bases, with 27 bases sitting between them. The CDR3 length is 19 residues. CDR3 nucleotide sequence: TGCAGCGTTGAAGACCCACAGGGGGCTCGAGCGGGAGAGACCAATGAGCAGTTCTTC. This encodes CSVEDPQGARAGETNEQFF.

This chain connects TRBV27 to TRBJ2-1; D possibly corresponds to TRBD2 (6 bases). The V and J ends lost 10 bases and 4 bases respectively, with 20 bases between them. Germline-derived CDR1 and CDR2 are MNHEY and SMNVEV (reference sequence). The CDR3 is 15 residues long. In DNA form, the CDR3 reads TGTGCCATTTCCGCGGGTAGCGGCAGATACAATGAGCAGTTCTTC. Protein product: CAISAGSGRYNEQFF.

This clone was recorded a few times. J is TRBJ1-1 and V is TRBV2, with 12 nucleotides matching TRBD1. With 6 bases clipped from V and 3 bases from J, the junction kept 2 bases outside the gene matches. The CDR3 consists of 14 residues. Germline assignment: CDR1 SNHLY and CDR2 FYNNEI. The CDR3 region has the DNA TGTGCCAGCAGCGGGACAGGGGGCTACACTGAAGCTTTCTTT. Translating it yields CASSGTGGYTEAFF.

This chain links TRBV19 with TRBJ2-7; D may be TRBD1 or TRBD2 (5 bases each). The CDR3 has 16 amino acids. Germline-derived CDR1 and CDR2 are LNHDA and SQIVND (reference sequence). Trimming stripped 3 bases from V and 3 bases from J, with 18 bases between. The DNA of the CDR3 is TGTGCCAGTAGTATGGGGACCGAAAACCATGACTACGAGCAGTACTTC. Protein sequence: CASSMGTENHDYEQYF. The variable domain in full, with the rest retrieved from reference TRBV19 and TRBJ2-7, is DGGITQSPKYLFRKEGQNVTLSCEQNLNHDAMYWYRQDPGQGLRLIYYSQIVNDFQKGDIAEGYSVSREKKESFPLTVTSAQKNPTAFYLCASSMGTENHDYEQYFGPGTRLTVT.

Here the CDR3 reads CASSQEWARLTNEKLFF. CDR3 in DNA: TGTGCCAGCAGCCAAGAATGGGCTCGGTTAACTAATGAAAAACTGTTTTTT. The chain carries TRBV4-2 and TRBJ1-4, with D unresolved. The V gene's germline CDR1 is LGHNA and CDR2 YNFKEQ. V was clipped by 0 bases and J by 1 base, with 12 bases between them. This CDR3 contains 17 residues.

This chain links TRBV9 with TRBJ1-1, with 8 positions matching TRBD1. The ends lost 1 base at V and 1 base at J; junction bases unmatched: 6. The CDR3 extends over 16 amino acids. Germline-derived CDR1 and CDR2 are SGDLS and YYNGEE. CDR3 in amino acids: CASSVHSDRANTEAFF. In nucleotides, the CDR3 is TGTGCCAGCAGCGTACATTCGGACAGGGCGAACACTGAAGCTTTCTTT. Combining the CDR3 with reference TRBV9 and TRBJ1-1 gives the whole variable domain DSGVTQTPKHLITATGQRVTLRCSPRSGDLSVYWYQQSLDQGLQFLIQYYNGEERAKGNILERFSAQQFPDLHSELNLSSLELGDSALYFCASSVHSDRANTEAFFGQGTRLTVV.

The chain uses TRBV7-6 and TRBJ2-7; 12 positions match TRBD2. This CDR3 comprises 16 residues. Germline CDR1 SGHVS, CDR2 FNYEAQ. V shed 1 base, J shed 5 bases, and the junction held 6 bases outside the gene matches. CDR3 nucleotide sequence: TGTGCCAGCAGCTTAGGCCTAGCGGGAGGGAAGGACGAGCAGTACTTC. Translated, it gives CASSLGLAGGKDEQYF.

This chain connects TRBV28 to TRBJ1-2, with D tentatively TRBD1 (6 bases). With 3 bases removed from V and 4 bases from J, the gap between germline ends came to 18 bases. Per germline, CDR1 MDHEN and CDR2 SYDVKM. The CDR3 sequence is 16 residues long. The CDR3 is CASSFSPTPGAYGYTF. The CDR3 nucleotides read TGTGCCAGCAGTTTCTCACCCACCCCGGGGGCCTATGGCTACACCTTC.

The genes are TRBV9 and TRBJ2-3; TRBD2 might be the D (6 bases). Trimming removed 3 bases at V and 7 bases at J, with 12 bases between. The germline V gene encodes CDR1 SGDLS and CDR2 YYNGEE. The CDR3 runs to 13 residues. The CDR3 region is CASSATSSYTQYF. The DNA of the CDR3 is TGTGCCAGCAGCGCCACTAGCAGCTATACGCAGTATTTT.

V is TRBV10-3 and J is TRBJ1-4; TRBD1 aligns across 11 bases. The CDR3 loop spans 13 amino acids. Germline CDR1 ENHRY, CDR2 SYGVKD. The V gene end was trimmed by 10 bases and the J gene end by 7 bases; junction bases not matched to a gene: 5. CDR3 sequence: CATRDRGGEKLFF. CDR3 nucleotide sequence: TGTGCCACCCGGGACAGGGGGGGTGAAAAACTGTTTTTT.

The chain uses TRBV5-1 and TRBJ2-7; TRBD1 matches at 9 bases. Germline CDR1 SGHRS, CDR2 YFSETQ. The junction had 9 bases not matched to a gene; V was cut back by 4 bases and J by 1 base. The CDR3 covers 16 residues. Written as DNA, the CDR3 is TGCGCCAGCAGCCCCCTCGGACAGGGGCCGTCCTACGAGCAGTACTTC. Its protein is CASSPLGQGPSYEQYF.

The chain uses TRBV30 and TRBJ1-2; D is perhaps TRBD1 (6 bases). Germline CDR1 is GTSNPN and CDR2 is SVGIG (reference sequence). The V and J ends lost 3 bases and 8 bases respectively, with 19 bases between them. CDR3 length: 14 residues. The CDR3 region is CAWRPQGVGRGYTF. The CDR3 DNA reads TGTGCCTGGAGGCCACAGGGAGTTGGGCGGGGCTACACCTTC. Full variable domain (rest looked up from reference TRBV30 and TRBJ1-2): SQTIHQWPATLVQPVGSPLSLECTVEGTSNPNLYWYRQAAGRGLQLLFYSVGIGQISSEVPQNLSASRPQDRQFILSSKKLLLSDSGFYLCAWRPQGVGRGYTFGSGTRLTVV.

The J gene is TRBJ2-2, the V gene TRBV7-7, with TRBD2 matching 8 bases. This CDR3 comprises 19 residues. CDR1 and CDR2 from the germline V gene are SSHAT and FNYEAQ (reference sequence). The ends lost 0 bases at V and 3 bases at J; junction bases unmatched: 12. The CDR3: CASSLALGWPSGHTGELFF. For the CDR3, the DNA is TGTGCCAGCAGCTTAGCGCTGGGGTGGCCTAGCGGGCACACCGGGGAGCTGTTTTTT.

J is TRBJ1-1 and V is TRBV6-4; no definite D call. Germline CDR1 and CDR2: MRHNA and SNTAGT. The V end lost 0 bases, the J end lost 4 bases, and 6 bases lay between the germline ends. CDR3 length: 13 amino acids. Here the CDR3 reads CASSDSYFTEAFF. CDR3 coding DNA: TGTGCCAGCAGTGACTCCTACTTCACTGAAGCTTTCTTT.

The V and J genes are TRBV21-1 and TRBJ1-1; the table names TRBD1, a call not compared with the DNA. TRBV21-1 is tagged as a pseudogene. The CDR3 spans 12 residues. CDR3 sequence: CATFNRGTEAFF. In DNA, the CDR3 is TGTGCCACCTTCAACAGGGGCACTGAAGCTTTCTTT.

Points on this clone: This same CDR3 is encoded by further DNA sequences in the sample. CDR3 in DNA: TGTGCCAGTAGTATAATAAGGGACAGGGGCCAGCCCCAGCATTTT. It translates to CASSIIRDRGQPQHF. V gene TRBV19 combines with J gene TRBJ1-5, with TRBD1 identical over 10 bases. V trimming: 2 bases; J trimming: 7 bases; junction bases outside the gene matches: 5. Germline V lookup: CDR1 LNHDA, CDR2 SQIVND (reference sequence). The CDR3 length is 15 residues.

V gene TRBV9 combines with J gene TRBJ1-5; tentative D call: TRBD1 (6 bases). V was pared by 3 bases and J by 8 bases, with 24 bases between. The V gene's germline CDR1 is SGDLS and CDR2 YYNGEE. The CDR3 sequence is 17 residues long. CDR3 amino acids: CASSAGSGTRGIEPQHF. In nucleotides, the CDR3 is TGTGCCAGCAGCGCAGGGTCCGGGACAAGGGGTATAGAGCCCCAGCATTTT.

A note on this clone: The sample carries other DNA sequences with the same CDR3. This chain connects TRBV11-2 to TRBJ2-7; D gene ambiguous. The CDR3 is made up of 13 amino acids. The V end lost 1 base, the J end lost 2 bases, and 6 bases lay between the germline ends. Germline assignment: CDR1 SGHAT and CDR2 FQNNGV. CDR3 residues: CASSLARTYEQYF. CDR3 bases: TGTGCCAGCAGCTTAGCCAGAACCTACGAGCAGTACTTC.

V gene TRBV6-5 combines with J gene TRBJ2-1; 9 bases match TRBD2. V gave up 6 bases and J gave up 7 bases; unmatched junction bases: 10. The CDR3 has 15 amino acids. Germline CDR1 is MNHEY and CDR2 is SVGAGI. The CDR3 nucleotides are TGTGCCAGCAGATTACTAGCGGGCCTTGTGAATGAGCAGTTCTTC. This sequence encodes CASRLLAGLVNEQFF.

Only one count was recorded for this clone. The V and J genes are TRBV30 and TRBJ2-6; D is uncertain. The CDR3 consists of 14 residues. V was trimmed by 0 bases and J by 0 bases, leaving 3 bases between them. Germline CDR1 and CDR2: GTSNPN and SVGIG (reference sequence). As DNA, the CDR3 is TGTGCCTGGAGTGTCAACTCTGGGGCCAACGTCCTGACTTTC. Translating it yields CAWSVNSGANVLTF.

The chain combines TRBV10-1 with TRBJ2-7, with TRBD2 matching 10 bases. The germline CDR1 and CDR2 sequences are WNHNN and SYGVQD (reference sequence). V shed 4 bases and J 2 bases; nucleotides not matched to a gene: 5. The CDR3 extends over 15 amino acids. CDR3 in DNA: TGCGCCAGCAGTGGGGGGCTAGCGGGAGCCTACGAGCAGTACTTC. Translating gives CASSGGLAGAYEQYF.

The chain employs TRBV6-1 and TRBJ2-3, with 7 bases identical to TRBD2. This CDR3 has 15 residues. The trim removed 2 bases at V and 6 bases at J, leaving 8 bases unmatched. CDR1 and CDR2 from the germline V gene are MNHNS and SASEGT. The CDR3 DNA is TGTGCCAGCAGTGAATTTTTTGCGGGAGCCGATACGCAGTATTTT. Its translation: CASSEFFAGADTQYF.

V is TRBV6-5 and J is TRBJ2-1; a possible D gene is TRBD2 (5 bases). V lost 2 bases, J lost 9 bases, and 11 bases lay in between. Germline-derived CDR1 and CDR2 are MNHEY and SVGAGI. The CDR3 loop spans 13 amino acids. CDR3 coding DNA: TGTGCCAGCAGTTACGCGCAACGGGGTGAGCAGTTCTTC. Translated: CASSYAQRGEQFF.

The gene calls are TRBV18 and TRBJ1-3, with TRBD1 as a possible D gene (6 bases). Per germline, CDR1 KGHSH and CDR2 LQKENI. This CDR3 comprises 15 residues. V shed 2 bases and J shed 2 bases, with 10 bases lying between them. In DNA form, the CDR3 reads TGTGCCAGCTCACCAAGCACAGGGCCTGGAAACACCATATATTTT. Protein product: CASSPSTGPGNTIYF. Full variable domain (rest looked up from reference TRBV18 and TRBJ1-3): NAGVMQNPRHLVRRRGQEARLRCSPMKGHSHVYWYRQLPEEGLKFMVYLQKENIIDESGMPKERFSAEFPKEGPSILRIQQVVRGDSAAYFCASSPSTGPGNTIYFGEGSWLTVV.